The 15 T cell receptor beta chains below come from one sample, sequenced in a study of T cell repertoires in cytomegalovirus infection (dated by TCRdb to about 2019). The sequencing machine was an Illumina HiSeq 1500. Clones were called with MiXCR by TCRdb after fastp trimmed the public reads at Q25, and only in-frame beta chains were retained. CDR3 protein sequences are deduplicated, and each keeps its most common genes and DNA. For this sample the table gives about 240,000 distinct CDR3 sequences, of which over 9% were detected only once. Of the sample, approximately 1.6% falls within the top ten clones. What was sequenced was PBMCs. The receptors were gathered from a human donor in good health (CMV status not recorded). Some clones in this sample may be carry-over from other donors' samples.

This chain uses TRBV4-2 with TRBJ1-1, with D unresolved. The CDR3 is made up of 15 amino acids. The V gene lost 0 bases and the J gene lost 5 bases, with 13 bases spanning the gap. In germline, CDR1 is LGHNA, CDR2 YNFKEQ. The DNA for the CDR3 is TGTGCCAGCAGCCAAGAATCGGGAATGGGGACTGAAGCTTTCTTT. It yields the protein CASSQESGMGTEAFF.

There are a few counts of this clonotype. CDR3 in DNA: TGCAGTGCGGGGGGGGGCAGGATAGATACGCAGTATTTT. This codes for CSAGGGRIDTQYF. The genes are TRBV20-1 and TRBJ2-3, with D possibly matching TRBD2 (7 bases). Germline V gives CDR1 DFQATT, CDR2 SNEGSKA (reference sequence). Trimming cost V 6 bases and J 5 bases, with 15 bases left between them. This CDR3 is 13 amino acids long.

There are many counts of this clonotype. The V call is TRBV6-1, the J call TRBJ2-2; D remains ambiguous. The CDR3 length is 14 residues. V lost 7 bases and J lost 4, with 13 bases in between. Germline V gives CDR1 MNHNS, CDR2 SASEGT. The CDR3 region has the DNA TGTGCCAGCACCCCCTCCGGTCCCACCGGGGAGCTGTTTTTT. Amino acids: CASTPSGPTGELFF.

This clonotype appeared many times. The chain employs TRBV7-2 and TRBJ1-5, with 8 positions matching TRBD1. There are 14 residues in the CDR3. V was pared by 5 bases and J by 4 bases, with 4 bases of the junction left unmatched. In germline, CDR1 is SGHTA, CDR2 FQGNSA. The CDR3 nucleotides are TGTGCCAGCAGCCGGGGACAGGCTAATCAGCCCCAGCATTTT. This codes for CASSRGQANQPQHF.

This clonotype was seen repeatedly, ten times or more. V and J are TRBV7-8 and TRBJ2-2; 12 bases fit TRBD2. The length of the CDR3 is 15 residues. J lost 6 bases, V lost 4 bases, and 3 bases had no gene match. The germline V gene encodes CDR1 SGHVS and CDR2 FQNEAQ. The CDR3 loop reads CASSSRLAGAGELFF. The DNA for the CDR3 is TGTGCCAGCAGCTCCCGACTAGCGGGAGCCGGGGAGCTGTTTTTT. Drawing the rest from reference TRBV7-8 and TRBJ2-2, the complete variable domain is GAGVSQSPRYKVAKRGQDVALRCDPISGHVSLFWYQQALGQGPEFLTYFQNEAQLDKSGLPSDRFFAERPEGSVSTLKIQRTQQEDSAVYLCASSSRLAGAGELFFGEGSRLTVL.

This clonotype was seen only a few times. This chain connects TRBV15 to TRBJ2-7, with D uncertain. The germline CDR1 and CDR2 sequences are LNHNV and YYDKDF (reference sequence). This CDR3 is 14 amino acids long. V lost 3 bases to trimming and J lost 2 bases, with 11 bases between them. Written as DNA, the CDR3 is TGTGCCACCAGCAGCGGCAGCCTTACCTACGAGCAGTACTTC. Translating gives CATSSGSLTYEQYF.

This clonotype was observed a handful of times. The rearrangement uses TRBV27 and TRBJ1-1; D uncertain. CDR1 is MNHEY, CDR2 SMNVEV, per germline (reference sequence). V was cut by 2 bases and J by 1 base, with 11 bases left in between. The CDR3 has 15 amino acids. The CDR3: CASSLAGSQNTEAFF. The CDR3 nucleotides are TGTGCCAGCAGTTTAGCGGGAAGTCAGAACACTGAAGCTTTCTTT.

The J gene is TRBJ2-5, the V gene TRBV4-3, with 15 positions matching TRBD2. The germline V gene has CDR1 LGHNA and CDR2 YSLEER. V trimming: 4 bases; J trimming: 5 bases; junction bases outside the gene matches: 5. The CDR3 extends over 16 amino acids. This CDR3 reads CASSPGLAGGGETQYF. In nucleotides, the CDR3 is TGCGCCAGCAGCCCCGGACTAGCGGGAGGGGGCGAGACCCAGTACTTC.

This clonotype was observed a few times. The chain recombines TRBV7-2 with TRBJ1-1; TRBD1 is a possible D gene (5 bases). Trimming removed 6 bases at V and 8 bases at J, with 22 bases between. The length of the CDR3 is 15 residues. From germline, CDR1 is SGHTA and CDR2 FQGNSA. In DNA form, the CDR3 reads TGTGCCAGCAGTTCACCGGGACGAGGTTTCGTCGAAGCTTTCTTT. The encoded protein is CASSSPGRGFVEAFF.

The table lists this clonotype with a few counts. This sequence joins TRBV6-8 and TRBJ1-1; D may be TRBD1 (5 bases). The V gene lost 2 bases and the J gene lost 10 bases, with 20 bases spanning the gap. There are 15 residues in the CDR3. In germline, CDR1 is MNHGY, CDR2 SAAAGT. CDR3 loop: CASSYRKRTAGGAFF. CDR3 nucleotide sequence: TGTGCCAGCAGTTACCGGAAACGGACCGCTGGGGGAGCTTTCTTT.

This clonotype has a handful of counts. V usage is TRBV7-6 and J usage is TRBJ1-1; D ambiguous. The ends were cut back, 5 bases at V and 1 base at J, with 14 bases in the middle. Germline V lookup: CDR1 SGHVS, CDR2 FNYEAQ. CDR3 length: 15 residues. CDR3 loop: CASSPSHRGNTEAFF. CDR3 sequence (DNA): TGTGCCAGCAGCCCCAGTCACCGAGGGAACACTGAAGCTTTCTTT. Drawing the rest from reference TRBV7-6 and TRBJ1-1, the complete variable domain is GAGVSQSPRYKVTKRGQDVALRCDPISGHVSLYWYRQALGQGPEFLTYFNYEAQQDKSGLPNDRFSAERPEGSISTLTIQRTEQRDSAMYRCASSPSHRGNTEAFFGQGTRLTVV.

This clonotype was seen many times. V gene TRBV7-3 combines with J gene TRBJ2-3, with 10 bases fitting TRBD1. The CDR3 totals 14 residues. V was pared by 4 bases and J by 3 bases, with 1 base of the junction left unmatched. Germline loops: CDR1 SGHTA, CDR2 FQGTGA. CDR3 amino acids: CASSWTGGTDTQYF. The CDR3 DNA reads as TGTGCCAGCAGCTGGACAGGGGGAACAGATACGCAGTATTTT.

V usage is TRBV20-1 and J usage is TRBJ1-2; TRBD1 aligns across 10 bases. This CDR3 region has 15 residues. V dropped 2 bases and J dropped 2; count of bases not matched to a gene: 5. The V gene's germline CDR1 is DFQATT and CDR2 SNEGSKA (reference sequence). Written as DNA, the CDR3 is TGCAGTGCTAGACTTGGGACAGGGGTGAACTATGGCTACACCTTC. It specifies CSARLGTGVNYGYTF.

This clonotype occurred many times. The chain is built from TRBV12-3 or TRBV12-4 and TRBJ1-4, with D possibly matching TRBD1 (5 bases). V lost 3 bases and J 8 bases, leaving 13 bases between the germline ends. This CDR3 has 14 amino acids. The CDR3 region has the DNA TGTGCCAGCAGTTTCGTGGGGGTGTCGGAAAAACTGTTTTTT. Amino acids: CASSFVGVSEKLFF.

In its sample, this clonotype was seen many times. The J gene is TRBJ1-1, the V gene TRBV7-9; the D is unclear. This CDR3 has 15 residues. Looked up from germline, CDR1 is SEHNR and CDR2 is FQNEAQ (reference sequence). V lost 2 bases and J lost 0, with 10 bases in between. CDR3 sequence (DNA): TGTGCCAGCAGCTTACTTAACAGCATGAACACTGAAGCTTTCTTT. Amino acid sequence: CASSLLNSMNTEAFF.